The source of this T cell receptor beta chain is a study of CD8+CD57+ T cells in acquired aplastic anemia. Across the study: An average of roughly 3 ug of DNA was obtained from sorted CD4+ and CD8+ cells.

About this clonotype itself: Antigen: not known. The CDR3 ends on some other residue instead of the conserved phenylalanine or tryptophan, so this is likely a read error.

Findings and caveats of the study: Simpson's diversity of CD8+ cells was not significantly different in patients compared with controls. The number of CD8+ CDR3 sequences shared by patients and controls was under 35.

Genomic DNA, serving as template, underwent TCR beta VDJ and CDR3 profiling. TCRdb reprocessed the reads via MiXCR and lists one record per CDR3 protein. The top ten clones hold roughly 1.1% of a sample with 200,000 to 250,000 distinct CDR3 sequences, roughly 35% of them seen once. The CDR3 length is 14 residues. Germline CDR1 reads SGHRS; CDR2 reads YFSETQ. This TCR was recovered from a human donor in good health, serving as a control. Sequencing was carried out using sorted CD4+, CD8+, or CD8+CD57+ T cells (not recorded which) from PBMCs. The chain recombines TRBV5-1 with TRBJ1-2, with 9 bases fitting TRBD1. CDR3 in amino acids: CASKTGQGDYGYTL. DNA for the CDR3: TGCGCTAGCAAAACGGGACAGGGAGATTATGGCTACACCCTC.